This TCR beta chain originates from a study of blood T cell repertoires in COVID-19. The wider study: Samples taken during acute and convalescent COVID-19 were collected in the United States, Italy and Spain.

Per the original data handling: Reference gene primer amplification in the assay estimated nucleated cell counts. Generated by immunoSEQ multiplex PCR, the TCRdb table keeps only in-frame clones and is missing some. V, J and clone size reflect that table, while D and trimming were determined from the DNA. The sample records under 300,000 clones, around nine tenths being singletons. Donors were grouped by their self-reported clinical history. Germline lookup yields CDR1 DFQATT and CDR2 SNEGSKA (reference sequence). The CDR3 has 12 amino acids. Trimming stripped 3 bases from V and 3 bases from J, with 6 bases between.

The chain uses TRBV20-1 and TRBJ2-1; D not resolved. The sample consisted of PBMCs or T cells enriched from blood (not recorded which). The receptor was isolated from a woman in her forties or fifties who had recovered from COVID-19. The CDR3 bases are TGCAGTGCTAGTAGCTACTACAATGAGCAGTTCTTC. Residues: CSASSYYNEQFF.